This record covers a single TCR beta chain. V lost 3 bases and J 0 bases, leaving 9 bases between the germline ends. This CDR3 has 14 residues. Germline lookup yields CDR1 KGHSH and CDR2 LQKENI. These data are taken from a study of Ad26.COV2.S vaccination and SARS-CoV-2 variants. TCRdb's copy holds only in-frame clones and misses some; the assay was immunoSEQ multiplex PCR. The sample lists under 150,000 clones; 86% were seen once. The sample was peripheral blood, taken after recovery from COVID-19. The V call is TRBV18, the J call TRBJ2-7; unclear D gene. The TCR was taken from a human donor who had recovered from COVID-19. The CDR3 protein is CASSPLMSSYEQYF. CDR3 in DNA: TGTGCCAGCTCACCTTTAATGAGCTCCTACGAGCAGTACTTC. The variable domain in full, completed from reference TRBV18 and TRBJ2-7, reads NAGVMQNPRHLVRRRGQEARLRCSPMKGHSHVYWYRQLPEEGLKFMVYLQKENIIDESGMPKERFSAEFPKEGPSILRIQQVVRGDSAAYFCASSPLMSSYEQYFGPGTRLTVT.